This TCR beta chain was identified during a study of identical twins. Findings and caveats of the study: With abundant cord blood beta clonotypes, insertions were fewer; memory repertoires showed no such pattern.

A word on this clonotype: The antigen is not known.

This CDR3 is built from 13 residues. Germline V gene lookup returns CDR1 SGHDT and CDR2 YYEEEE. J lost 8 bases, V lost 0 bases, and 4 bases had no gene match. A single record per CDR3 protein comes from TCRdb applying MiXCR to the 5' RACE reads. The sample holds 1.5 million or so distinct CDR3 sequences, around 33% seen once. The TCR sequence derives from a newborn girl in good health. Specimen: cord blood. The chain combines TRBV5-6 with TRBJ1-2, with 7 bases that match TRBD1. The CDR3, as DNA: TGTGCCAGCAGCTTGGATGTACAGGGGGGCTACACCTTC. This sequence encodes CASSLDVQGGYTF. Variable domain in full (rest from reference TRBV5-6 and TRBJ1-2): DAGVTQSPTHLIKTRGQQVTLRCSPKSGHDTVSWYQQALGQGPQFIFQYYEEEERQRGNFPDRFSGHQFPNYSSELNVNALLLGDSALYLCASSLDVQGGYTFGSGTRLTVV.